Following are 27 T cell receptor beta chains from one sample sequenced in a study of lymphopenia after photon versus proton radiotherapy. Measured with immunoSEQ multiplex PCR; TCRdb has only the in-frame clones, and not every one. Here the sample spans about 30,000 clones, just under 90% being singletons. Source: peripheral blood, taken from a patient treated with proton-based radiotherapy. These receptors originate from a woman between 55 and 75 years old with cholangiocarcinoma. Some clones in this sample may be carry-over from other donors' samples.

This chain's CDR3 is CASSPPGQGTNEKLFF. The CDR3 DNA sequence: TGTGCCAGCTCACCACCCGGGCAGGGCACTAATGAAAAACTGTTTTTT. The chain has TRBV18 and TRBJ1-4; TRBD1 is a possible D gene (5 bases). The germline CDR1 and CDR2 sequences are KGHSH and LQKENI. Trimming left V 0 bases short and J 2 bases short, with 10 bases between. CDR3 length: 16 amino acids. The whole variable domain, filled in from reference TRBV18 and TRBJ1-4, reads NAGVMQNPRHLVRRRGQEARLRCSPMKGHSHVYWYRQLPEEGLKFMVYLQKENIIDESGMPKERFSAEFPKEGPSILRIQQVVRGDSAAYFCASSPPGQGTNEKLFFGSGTQLSVL.

This clone has just one count. The chain combines TRBV21-1 with TRBJ1-1; the table's TRBD1 call for D was not verified on the DNA. TRBV21-1 is flagged as a pseudogene. There are 10 residues in the CDR3. CDR3 nucleotides: TGTGCCGGACAGGACACTGAAGCTTTCTTT. Amino acids: CAGQDTEAFF.

V is TRBV2 and J is TRBJ1-1, with 9 bases matching TRBD1. Germline CDR1 is SNHLY and CDR2 is FYNNEI. The CDR3 runs to 14 residues. The V and J ends lost 7 bases and 4 bases, in that order; junction bases with no gene match: 7. CDR3 bases: TGTGCCAGCACCCAACAGGGGGCCGTCACTGAAGCTTTCTTT. Its translation is CASTQQGAVTEAFF.

J is TRBJ1-5 and V is TRBV29-1; D is undetermined. The CDR3 is 13 amino acids. CDR1 SQVTM and CDR2 ANQGSEA come from the germline V gene. The ends were cut back, 5 bases at V and 6 bases at J, with 14 bases in the middle. Written as DNA, the CDR3 is TGCAGCGTTATTGTTACAGCGGGTCAGCCCCAGCATTTT. Amino acid sequence: CSVIVTAGQPQHF.

V usage is TRBV5-5 and J usage is TRBJ1-5; D gene uncertain. CDR1 is SGHKS, CDR2 YYEKEE, per germline (reference sequence). The V end was cut by 0 bases, the J end by 3 bases, with 10 bases between. The CDR3 has 15 amino acids. CDR3 in DNA: TGTGCCAGCAGCTTGGGGCATAACAACAATCAGCCCCAGCATTTT. Encoded protein: CASSLGHNNNQPQHF. The variable domain in full, with the rest retrieved from reference TRBV5-5 and TRBJ1-5, is DAGVTQSPTHLIKTRGQQVTLRCSPISGHKSVSWYQQVLGQGPQFIFQYYEKEERGRGNFPDRFSARQFPNYSSELNVNALLLGDSALYLCASSLGHNNNQPQHFGDGTRLSIL.

This chain joins TRBV6-5 and TRBJ2-5; a possible D gene is TRBD1 (5 bases). Germline V gene data show CDR1 as MNHEY and CDR2 as SVGAGI. V was clipped by 7 bases and J by 4 bases, with 13 bases between them. The CDR3 is made up of 13 amino acids. In DNA form, the CDR3 reads TGTGCCAGCACCAGGGATCCCCGAGAGACCCAGTACTTC. Translated: CASTRDPRETQYF.

This rearrangement joins TRBV7-2 to TRBJ1-1; no definite D call. CDR1 is SGHTA and CDR2 is FQGNSA in the germline V gene. This CDR3 is built from 14 residues. V was trimmed by 5 bases and J by 8 bases, leaving 18 bases between them. The CDR3 bases are TGTGCCAGCAGCCCGCTAGCGGGAGCATCGGAAGCTTTCTTT. Its translation is CASSPLAGASEAFF.

The rearrangement links TRBV18 to TRBJ1-4; D is unresolved. This CDR3 is 15 amino acids long. V dropped 2 bases and J dropped 13 bases, with 20 bases sitting between them. Looked up from germline, CDR1 is KGHSH and CDR2 is LQKENI. This CDR3 is CASSPAGPVGEGLFF. The CDR3 bases are TGTGCCAGCTCACCAGCCGGCCCTGTAGGCGAAGGACTGTTTTTT.

The gene calls are TRBV27 and TRBJ1-2; TRBD1 matches at 9 bases. CDR1 is MNHEY, CDR2 SMNVEV, per germline (reference sequence). V trimming: 9 bases; J trimming: 0 bases; junction bases outside the gene matches: 26. The length of the CDR3 is 21 residues. Here the CDR3 DNA reads TGTGCCAGACAACCGAATAAGGCCGGGGGACAGGGACTAATAGCTAACTATGGCTACACCTTC. Its translation: CARQPNKAGGQGLIANYGYTF.

This rearrangement joins TRBV4-1 to TRBJ2-7, with D possibly being TRBD1 (5 bases). The CDR3 is 15 residues long. Germline V gene lookup returns CDR1 MGHRA and CDR2 YSYEKL. The V end was cut by 6 bases, the J end by 0 bases, with 15 bases between. CDR3 bases: TGCGCCAGCAGTCACCTCCAGGGTACCTCCTACGAGCAGTACTTC. Its protein product is CASSHLQGTSYEQYF.

Here the CDR3 reads CSAPDPPTQYF. In nucleotides, the CDR3 is TGCAGTGCCCCGGACCCGCCGACCCAGTACTTC. The chain couples TRBV20-1 to TRBJ2-5, with unresolved D. This CDR3 is 11 amino acids long. Trimming stripped 6 bases from V and 7 bases from J, with 12 bases between. Per the germline V gene, CDR1 is DFQATT and CDR2 is SNEGSKA (reference sequence).

J is TRBJ1-3 and V is TRBV7-9; the D is unclear. CDR1 is SEHNR, CDR2 FQNEAQ, per germline (reference sequence). Trimming removed 4 bases at V and 4 bases at J, with 8 bases between. The CDR3 has 13 amino acids. The CDR3 bases are TGTGCCAGCAGCTCCCCTTTCGGAAACACCATATATTTT. This encodes CASSSPFGNTIYF.

V usage is TRBV7-2 and J usage is TRBJ2-5; 12 nucleotides align to TRBD2. CDR3 length equals 17 residues. Germline V gene lookup returns CDR1 SGHTA and CDR2 FQGNSA. V shed 4 bases, J shed 5 bases, and the junction held 11 bases outside the gene matches. In DNA form, the CDR3 reads TGTGCCAGCAGCTCTAGGGGGGGGACTAGCGGGCTCGAGACCCAGTACTTC. Translation: CASSSRGGTSGLETQYF.

The CDR3 DNA is TGTGCCAGCAGTTCTCGACAGGGGAGGCCCCAGCATTTT. Translating gives CASSSRQGRPQHF. This chain uses TRBV6-5 with TRBJ1-5; 8 nucleotides align to TRBD1. Germline CDR1 reads MNHEY; CDR2 reads SVGAGI. CDR3 size: 13 residues. V lost 4 bases, J lost 9 bases, and 5 bases stayed unmatched.

The chain recombines TRBV5-1 with TRBJ1-2; D remains ambiguous. This CDR3 comprises 12 residues. The germline gives CDR1 SGHRS, CDR2 YFSETQ. V was shortened by 0 bases and J by 2 bases, with 2 bases between the two germline ends. CDR3 DNA: TGCGCCAGCAGCTTGGGCAACTATGGCTACACCTTC. Its translation: CASSLGNYGYTF.

The chain combines TRBV7-7 with TRBJ2-3; D tentatively reads TRBD1 or TRBD2 (6 bases each). V was clipped by 5 bases and J by 3 bases, with 15 bases between them. Germline V lookup: CDR1 SSHAT, CDR2 FNYEAQ (reference sequence). This CDR3 comprises 15 residues. The CDR3 bases are TGTGCCAGCAGCCTGGGGGGCTCTTTGACAGATACGCAGTATTTT. Translated, it gives CASSLGGSLTDTQYF.

The chain combines TRBV18 with TRBJ2-1; D unclear. The CDR3 spans 14 residues. Trimming took off 1 base at V and 5 bases at J, with 9 bases between the two ends. Germline lookup yields CDR1 KGHSH and CDR2 LQKENI. The CDR3 protein is CASSPRESNNEQFF. The CDR3 coding sequence is TGTGCCAGCTCACCACGAGAATCAAACAATGAGCAGTTCTTC.

V and J are TRBV6-5 and TRBJ1-2; D may be TRBD1 (6 bases). Germline assignment: CDR1 MNHEY and CDR2 SVGAGI. The CDR3 is 14 residues long. V lost 5 bases and J 4 bases, leaving 14 bases between the germline ends. For the CDR3, the DNA is TGTGCCAGCAGTCCGGGACACCAGTCCTATGGCTACACCTTC. Translated, it gives CASSPGHQSYGYTF.

This chain uses TRBV5-1 with TRBJ2-1; TRBD2 matches 12 bases. The CDR3 has 17 amino acids. V was pared by 3 bases and J by 2 bases, with 6 bases of the junction left unmatched. Germline V gene data show CDR1 as SGHRS and CDR2 as YFSETQ. CDR3 sequence: CASSYGLAGTPYNEQFF. CDR3 bases: TGCGCCAGCAGCTACGGACTAGCGGGAACCCCCTACAATGAGCAGTTCTTC.

This clone was observed a handful of times. The chain joins TRBV7-2 to TRBJ1-2; possibly TRBD1 for D (5 bases). This CDR3 has 13 amino acids. Trimming took off 5 bases at V and 4 bases at J, with 11 bases between the two ends. The germline V gene encodes CDR1 SGHTA and CDR2 FQGNSA. DNA for the CDR3: TGTGCCAGCAGCCAAGGGACTGGCTATGGCTACACCTTC. It codes for CASSQGTGYGYTF.

V gene TRBV25-1 combines with J gene TRBJ1-2, with a tentative D call TRBD1 (5 bases). This CDR3 has 14 residues. Germline CDR1 MGHDK, CDR2 SYGVNS. With 6 bases removed from V and 5 bases from J, the gap between germline ends came to 16 bases. The CDR3 sequence is CASSGTFEGYGYTF. The CDR3 nucleotides read TGTGCCAGCAGCGGGACGTTCGAGGGATATGGCTACACCTTC.

The chain combines TRBV27 with TRBJ2-1; TRBD1 matches 9 bases. The CDR3 is made up of 16 amino acids. Germline CDR1 reads MNHEY; CDR2 reads SMNVEV (reference sequence). Trimming removed 2 bases from V and 8 bases from J; junction bases left unmatched: 10. CDR3 sequence reads: CASSLLGTGLDHEQFF. Here the CDR3 DNA reads TGTGCCAGCAGTTTACTCGGGACAGGGCTTGATCATGAGCAGTTCTTC.

V usage is TRBV27 and J usage is TRBJ2-7; D remains ambiguous. V gave up 3 bases and J gave up 3 bases, with 9 bases separating them. This CDR3 comprises 13 residues. CDR1 is MNHEY and CDR2 is SMNVEV in the germline V gene (reference sequence). The CDR3 nucleotides are TGTGCCAGCAGTTTTTGGGCAGGCTACGAGCAGTACTTC. Translation gives CASSFWAGYEQYF.

The rearrangement uses TRBV9 and TRBJ1-4; TRBD1 might be the D (6 bases). CDR1 is SGDLS and CDR2 is YYNGEE in the germline V gene. CDR3 length: 18 residues. V lost 4 bases and J 3 bases, leaving 22 bases between the germline ends. The CDR3 coding sequence is TGTGCCAGCAGCACCGGGACAACTTCCTTATCGGCTAATGAAAAACTGTTTTTT. Its translation: CASSTGTTSLSANEKLFF.

The rearrangement joins TRBV15 to TRBJ1-3; TRBD1 matches 8 bases. The length of the CDR3 is 16 residues. Germline V gene data show CDR1 as LNHNV and CDR2 as YYDKDF (reference sequence). J lost 3 bases, V lost 5 bases, and 9 bases had no gene match. The CDR3 sequence is CATSPRGQGNGNTIYF. The CDR3 bases are TGTGCCACCAGCCCCCGTGGACAGGGTAATGGAAACACCATATATTTT.

V and J are TRBV10-3 and TRBJ1-2; 7 nucleotides match TRBD1. With V trimmed by 4 bases and J by 6 bases, 2 bases remained unmatched. Germline CDR1 and CDR2: ENHRY and SYGVKD. The CDR3 runs 12 residues. The CDR3 spells CAISVTGNGYTF. In nucleotides, the CDR3 is TGTGCCATCAGTGTGACAGGGAATGGCTACACCTTC.

The genes are TRBV4-3 and TRBJ2-7, with 9 nucleotides matching TRBD2. The CDR3 loop spans 15 amino acids. Per germline, CDR1 LGHNA and CDR2 YSLEER. The junction had 11 bases not matched to a gene; V was cut back by 4 bases and J by 7 bases. CDR3: CASSPTGLAREEQYF. The CDR3 DNA is TGCGCCAGCAGCCCCACGGGACTAGCTCGTGAGGAGCAGTACTTC.